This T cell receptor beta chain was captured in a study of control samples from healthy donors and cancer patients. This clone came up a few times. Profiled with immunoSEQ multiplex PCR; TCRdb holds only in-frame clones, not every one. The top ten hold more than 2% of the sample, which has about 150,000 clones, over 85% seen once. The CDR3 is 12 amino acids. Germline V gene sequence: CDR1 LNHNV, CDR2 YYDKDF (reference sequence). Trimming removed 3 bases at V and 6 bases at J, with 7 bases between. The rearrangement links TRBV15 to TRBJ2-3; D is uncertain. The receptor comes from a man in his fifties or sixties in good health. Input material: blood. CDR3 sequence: CATSRTADTQYF. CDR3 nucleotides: TGTGCCACCAGCAGGACTGCGGATACGCAGTATTTT.